These 12 T cell receptor beta chains came from one sample sequenced in a study of blood T cell repertoires in COVID-19. Profiled with immunoSEQ multiplex PCR; TCRdb holds only in-frame clones, not every one. The sample has approximately 100,000 clones, 85% seen once. The specimen was peripheral blood. The source of these receptors is a human donor in a cohort sampled during active COVID-19.

This rearrangement joins TRBV7-3 to TRBJ2-1; maybe TRBD1 (6 bases). The CDR3 extends over 17 amino acids. The ends were cut back, 5 bases at V and 2 bases at J, with 19 bases in the middle. Germline lookup yields CDR1 SGHTA and CDR2 FQGTGA. CDR3 nucleotide sequence: TGTGCCAGCAGCCCAGAGTGGGGGACAAAGCCCTACAATGAGCAGTTCTTC. Its translation is CASSPEWGTKPYNEQFF.

CDR3 in DNA: TGTGCCAGCAGTTTATTCGTGGGGGAGCTGTTTTTT. Translated, it gives CASSLFVGELFF. This chain joins TRBV28 and TRBJ2-2; D remains unclear. V shed 1 base and J shed 8 bases, with 5 bases lying between them. This CDR3 region has 12 residues. Germline V lookup: CDR1 MDHEN, CDR2 SYDVKM.

This rearrangement joins TRBV27 to TRBJ2-7, with 10 bases lining up with TRBD2. Germline V gene lookup returns CDR1 MNHEY and CDR2 SMNVEV (reference sequence). The CDR3 spans 15 residues. The V segment lost 6 bases and the J segment 7 bases; nucleotides outside the gene matches: 12. DNA for the CDR3: TGTGCCAGCAGGCGGACTAGCGGAGTACCTGGGGAGCAGTACTTC. This gives the protein CASRRTSGVPGEQYF.

The J gene is TRBJ2-5, the V gene TRBV18, with a weak D call TRBD1 (6 bases). The CDR3 is made up of 15 amino acids. The V gene's germline CDR1 is KGHSH and CDR2 LQKENI. The V gene lost 6 bases and the J gene lost 4 bases, with 18 bases spanning the gap. CDR3 sequence reads: CASSESGGPGETQYF. The DNA of the CDR3 is TGTGCCAGCTCCGAAAGTGGGGGCCCGGGAGAGACCCAGTACTTC.

This clone was picked up a small number of times. The gene calls are TRBV5-4 and TRBJ1-2; TRBD1 agrees at 7 bases. Germline V gene data show CDR1 as SGHNT and CDR2 as YYREEE (reference sequence). CDR3 length equals 15 residues. The trim removed 4 bases at V and 1 base at J, leaving 7 bases unmatched. In DNA, the CDR3 is TGTGCCAGCAGCCTCGGGACAGACCTTAACTATGGCTACACCTTC. This codes for CASSLGTDLNYGYTF.

This clone occurred a few times. This chain joins TRBV7-9 and TRBJ2-3; no definite D call. CDR1 and CDR2 (germline): SEHNR, FQNEAQ (reference sequence). The CDR3 runs to 12 residues. The V end lost 5 bases, the J end lost 4 bases, and 7 bases lay between the germline ends. CDR3 in DNA: TGTGCCAGCAGCAGGAGCGCAGATACGCAGTATTTT. It encodes CASSRSADTQYF.

This chain uses TRBV7-2 with TRBJ1-4; weak D call: TRBD1 (5 bases). Deletions cut 5 bases from V and 8 bases from J, with 18 bases between. Germline CDR1 is SGHTA and CDR2 is FQGNSA. CDR3 size: 15 residues. The CDR3 loop is CASSPAAQVGEKLFF. CDR3 nucleotide sequence: TGTGCCAGCAGCCCGGCAGCACAGGTTGGCGAAAAACTGTTTTTT.

The rearrangement uses TRBV4-3 and TRBJ2-5, with 13 bases matching TRBD2. Per the germline V gene, CDR1 is LGHNA and CDR2 is YSLEER. The V segment lost 5 bases and the J segment 1 base; nucleotides outside the gene matches: 10. CDR3 length equals 18 residues. The CDR3 spells CASSARLAGGMSQETQYF. CDR3 coding DNA: TGCGCCAGCAGCGCCCGACTAGCGGGGGGAATGTCCCAAGAGACCCAGTACTTC.

The chain carries TRBV7-2 and TRBJ2-2, with 11 bases lining up with TRBD1. V lost 5 bases to trimming and J lost 4 bases; unmatched junction nucleotides: 9. The CDR3 is 17 residues long. Germline V gene lookup returns CDR1 SGHTA and CDR2 FQGNSA. CDR3 sequence reads: CASSPSLGTGGTGELFF. In DNA form, the CDR3 reads TGTGCCAGCAGCCCCTCCCTCGGGACAGGGGGCACCGGGGAGCTGTTTTTT.

This clone was seen a handful of times. The chain uses TRBV10-2 and TRBJ1-3; no clear D gene. This CDR3 comprises 14 residues. V lost 5 bases and J lost 4, with 12 bases in between. CDR1 is WSHSY, CDR2 SAAADI, per germline. CDR3 nucleotide sequence: TGCGCCAGCAGTTTTCAAGCAACGGGAAACACCATATATTTT. It codes for CASSFQATGNTIYF.

V gene TRBV24-1 combines with J gene TRBJ2-1; a possible D gene is TRBD2 (7 bases). This CDR3 is 14 amino acids long. Per germline, CDR1 KGHDR and CDR2 SFDVKD. The V end was cut by 3 bases, the J end by 12 bases, with 17 bases between. The CDR3: CATSDPAGHDLQFF. CDR3 bases: TGTGCCACCAGTGATCCAGCGGGACATGACTTGCAGTTCTTC.

The chain has TRBV7-9 and TRBJ2-2, with a tentative D call TRBD2 (6 bases). Per the germline V gene, CDR1 is SEHNR and CDR2 is FQNEAQ (reference sequence). Trimming pared 7 bases from V and 0 bases from J, leaving 15 bases between. The CDR3 length is 16 residues. Here the CDR3 reads CASNSWRDANTGELFF. The CDR3 DNA reads as TGTGCCAGCAACAGCTGGAGGGATGCGAACACCGGGGAGCTGTTTTTT.